This T cell receptor beta chain comes out of a study of beta chain features in type 1 diabetes. Looking at the study overall: Cells sorted and examined across all samples totaled approximately 100,000,000.

This clone has just a few counts. What it recognizes is unknown. Reverse transcribing all isolated RNA meant expressed TCRB transcripts were sequenced. The method was immunoSEQ multiplex PCR; TCRdb's version includes in-frame clones alone and lacks a portion of them. The data contain about 740,000 clones, 13% of them singletons. Whole-study results and caveats: High TCR expression in some cells could lead to their over-representation in cDNA sequencing. All four CD4+ subsets from Type 1 diabetes patients carried moderately but significantly shorter TCRB CDR3s. Fewer junction insertions and more nucleotide deletions appeared in type 1 diabetes patients.

The CDR3 totals 12 residues. Trimming took off 5 bases at V and 2 bases at J, with 6 bases between the two ends. Germline V gives CDR1 MNHNY, CDR2 SVGAGI (reference sequence). The chain carries TRBV6-6 and TRBJ1-2; unclear D gene. The TCR was taken from a man between 18 and 29 years old with type 1 diabetes. Material for sequencing was naive CD4+ T cells from blood. The CDR3 region is CASSPNNYGYTF. The CDR3 coding sequence is TGTGCCAGCAGTCCGAACAACTATGGCTACACCTTC.